In its sample, the clone carrying this TCR beta chain was seen a few times. Its antigen is not known. The sample comes from a study of cytomegalovirus exposure and HLA in healthy donors. General study results and limits: Altogether, 164 TCR beta chains were recorded as cytomegalovirus-associated. The TCR clusters that emerged in the first cohort tended, a later analysis found, to co-occur in the 120 or so validation repertoires. Per published reports, the classifier diagnosed cytomegalovirus status with high specificity and sensitivity.

The CDR3 covers 14 residues. The V end was cut by 0 bases, the J end by 3 bases, with 9 bases between. Germline V CDR1 and CDR2: SGHRS, YFSETQ. The donors were part of the validation cohort, which consisted of about 130 subjects and was separate from the first cohort of 666 subjects. Some clones are missing from TCRdb's copy, which holds only in-frame ones; the method was immunoSEQ multiplex PCR. The sample shows 150,000 to 250,000 clones, around 80% of them seen only once. Source material: PBMCs. The chain uses TRBV5-1 and TRBJ1-2, with a tentative D call TRBD1 (6 bases). The receptor comes from a woman aged 25-40 years in good health and CMV-seropositive. The CDR3 region has the DNA TGCGCCAGCAGCTTGGGACCAGGGGACTATGGCTACACCTTC. Protein sequence: CASSLGPGDYGYTF. Full variable domain (missing parts from reference TRBV5-1 and TRBJ1-2): KAGVTQTPRYLIKTRGQQVTLSCSPISGHRSVSWYQQTPGQGLQFLFEYFSETQRNKGNFPGRFSGRQFSNSRSEMNVSTLELGDSALYLCASSLGPGDYGYTFGSGTRLTVV.